The 13 T cell receptor beta chains presented below share a single source sample, sequenced in a study of blood T cell repertoires in COVID-19. TCRdb's table, derived via immunoSEQ multiplex PCR, lists solely in-frame clones and lacks some. The sample lists approximately 230,000 clones, about nine tenths occurring once. Material: peripheral blood. The receptors shown here come from a man in his thirties or forties who had recovered from COVID-19.

J is TRBJ1-1 and V is TRBV27, with D hard to call. This CDR3 has 13 residues. The germline V gene encodes CDR1 MNHEY and CDR2 SMNVEV (reference sequence). Between the trimmed V and J ends, which lost 8 bases and 11 bases, there was a span of 21 bases. The CDR3 nucleotides are TGTGCCAGCTCGGGCAGGAGGAGGCTGGGGGCTTTCTTT. It specifies CASSGRRRLGAFF.

This clone was seen a few times. This chain joins TRBV20-1 and TRBJ2-7, with a tentative D call TRBD1 (6 bases). The V end lost 6 bases, the J end lost 3 bases, and 9 bases lay between the germline ends. There are 11 residues in the CDR3. The V gene's germline CDR1 is DFQATT and CDR2 SNEGSKA (reference sequence). The CDR3 nucleotides are TGCAGTGCGCGAGGGGGCTACGAGCAGTACTTC. Translated: CSARGGYEQYF.

In this sample, this clone turned up once. The chain uses TRBV9 and TRBJ2-5; D may be TRBD2 (5 bases). Trimming shortened V by 0 bases and J by 4 bases, and 10 bases separated the two germline ends. The germline V gene has CDR1 SGDLS and CDR2 YYNGEE. The CDR3 sequence is 14 residues long. The CDR3 spells CASSVVEVGETQYF. For the CDR3, the DNA is TGTGCCAGCAGCGTAGTGGAGGTGGGAGAGACCCAGTACTTC.

The chain has TRBV5-1 and TRBJ2-1; TRBD2 agrees at 10 bases. CDR1 SGHRS and CDR2 YFSETQ come from the germline V gene. The CDR3 sequence is 15 residues long. V dropped 0 bases and J dropped 4; count of bases not matched to a gene: 1. CDR3 nucleotides: TGCGCCAGCAGCTTGGCTAGCGGGGGTTACAATGAGCAGTTCTTC. This translates into CASSLASGGYNEQFF.

The V gene is TRBV11-3, the J gene TRBJ1-6, with D tentatively TRBD1 (6 bases). Trimming took off 4 bases at V and 10 bases at J, with 20 bases between the two ends. This CDR3 contains 16 residues. CDR1 SGHNT and CDR2 YENEEA come from the germline V gene. The CDR3 region has the DNA TGTGCCAGCAGCTCAGGTGGCGGGGGCCAAAGATCACCCCTCCACTTT. Translated, it gives CASSSGGGGQRSPLHF.

The chain links TRBV15 to TRBJ1-3; possible D gene TRBD1, 5 bases. Trimming removed 4 bases from V and 2 bases from J, with 6 bases in between. The CDR3 has 13 residues. Germline loops: CDR1 LNHNV, CDR2 YYDKDF (reference sequence). Here the CDR3 reads CATSKGTGNTIYF. DNA of the CDR3: TGTGCCACCAGCAAGGGGACTGGAAACACCATATATTTT.

This clone was picked up one time. This chain connects TRBV10-1 to TRBJ2-5, with D possibly being TRBD1 (6 bases). Germline V gives CDR1 WNHNN, CDR2 SYGVQD (reference sequence). The CDR3 spans 13 residues. V was trimmed by 3 bases and J by 4 bases, leaving 9 bases between them. The CDR3 nucleotides are TGCGCCAGCAGTGAAGGCAGGGGAGAGACCCAGTACTTC. Translated, it gives CASSEGRGETQYF.

For the CDR3, the DNA is TGTGCCAGCAGCCCCGGAGGCAACACTGAAGCTTTCTTT. Translated: CASSPGGNTEAFF. The chain has TRBV13 and TRBJ1-1, with D uncertain. The CDR3 is 13 amino acids. Trimming left V 5 bases short and J 2 bases short, with 9 bases between. Per germline, CDR1 PRHDT and CDR2 FYEKMQ (reference sequence).

This clone came up once. The rearrangement joins TRBV5-6 to TRBJ1-4, with 10 bases fitting TRBD1. The CDR3 has 15 amino acids. Looked up from germline, CDR1 is SGHDT and CDR2 is YYEEEE. Trimming at V came to 0 bases and at J to 8 bases, leaving 4 bases not matched to a gene. CDR3 amino acids: CASSLAGDRGEKLFF. Here the CDR3 DNA reads TGTGCCAGCAGCTTGGCGGGGGACAGGGGAGAAAAACTGTTTTTT.

V and J are TRBV2 and TRBJ1-1; 9 bases match TRBD1. The V gene's germline CDR1 is SNHLY and CDR2 FYNNEI. This CDR3 has 13 residues. The V segment lost 8 bases and the J segment 1 base; nucleotides outside the gene matches: 2. The chain's CDR3 is CASLQGANTEAFF. The CDR3 DNA reads TGTGCCAGCTTACAGGGGGCGAACACTGAAGCTTTCTTT.

This clone occurred once. This chain joins TRBV19 and TRBJ1-5; D gene uncertain. V gave up 5 bases and J gave up 3 bases, with 11 bases separating them. The CDR3 is 14 amino acids. Germline V gene lookup returns CDR1 LNHDA and CDR2 SQIVND (reference sequence). The CDR3 loop reads CASSLSGFNQPQHF. The CDR3 DNA sequence: TGTGCCAGTAGTCTTTCGGGTTTCAATCAGCCCCAGCATTTT.

The rearrangement links TRBV3-1 (or the pseudogene TRBV3-2) to TRBJ2-5; no clear D gene. Germline lookup yields CDR1 LGHDT and CDR2 YNNKEL (reference sequence). V was trimmed by 1 base and J by 2 bases, leaving 8 bases between them. This CDR3 has 14 residues. Here the CDR3 DNA reads TGTGCCAGCAGCCAAGGGGCAGTTCAAGAGACCCAGTACTTC. Translation: CASSQGAVQETQYF.

This clone was counted a few times. This chain connects TRBV10-1 to TRBJ1-3, with 7 bases lining up with TRBD1. CDR1 and CDR2 (germline): WNHNN, SYGVQD (reference sequence). The length of the CDR3 is 15 residues. J was trimmed by 0 bases and V by 11 bases; bases with no gene match: 10. CDR3 coding DNA: TGCGCCGCAGGGGGGCCGAGAAGCTCTGGAAACACCATATATTTT. Translating it yields CAAGGPRSSGNTIYF.